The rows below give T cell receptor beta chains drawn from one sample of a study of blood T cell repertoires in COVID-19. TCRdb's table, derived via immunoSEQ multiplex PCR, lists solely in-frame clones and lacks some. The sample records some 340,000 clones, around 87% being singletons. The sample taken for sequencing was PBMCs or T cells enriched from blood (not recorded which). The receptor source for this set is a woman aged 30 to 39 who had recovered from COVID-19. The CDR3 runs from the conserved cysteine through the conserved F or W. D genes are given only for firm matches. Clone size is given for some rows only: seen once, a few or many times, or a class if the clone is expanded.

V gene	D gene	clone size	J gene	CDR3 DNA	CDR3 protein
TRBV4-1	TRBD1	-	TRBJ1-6	TGCGCCAGCAGCCAAGTTCTACCGGGACAGGGAAGATCACCCCTCCACTTT	CASSQVLPGQGRSPLHF
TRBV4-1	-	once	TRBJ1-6	TGCGCCAGCAGTCAACAGGGATTAGGGCTCTATAATTCACCCCTCCACTTT	CASSQQGLGLYNSPLHF
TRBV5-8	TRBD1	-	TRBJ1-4	TGTGCCAGCAGCCTAACAGGGGGCTGGGGTGAAAAACTGTTTTTT	CASSLTGGWGEKLFF
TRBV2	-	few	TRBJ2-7	TGTGCCAGCAGTGAGAGACCACGCCTTCGGGACGAGCAGTACTTC	CASSERPRLRDEQYF
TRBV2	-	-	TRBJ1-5	TGTGCCAGCAGTGAGTTCAGGGCGGATCAGCCCCAGCATTTT	CASSEFRADQPQHF
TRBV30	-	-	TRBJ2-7	TGTGCCTGGAGTGTTAGGAGCTACGAGCAGTACTTC	CAWSVRSYEQYF
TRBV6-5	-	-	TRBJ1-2	TGTGCCAGCAGTTACCCGGGATTCATCGGGGGCTACACCTTC	CASSYPGFIGGYTF
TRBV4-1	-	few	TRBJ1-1	TGCGCCAGCAGCCAAGATTACAGCCCTAAGAAGAACACTGAAGCTTTCTTT	CASSQDYSPKKNTEAFF
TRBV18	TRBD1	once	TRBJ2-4	TGTGCCAGCTCACCGGGACAGGGAGACATTCAGTACTTC	CASSPGQGDIQYF
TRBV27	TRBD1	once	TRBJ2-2	TGTGCCAGCAGTTTCCTTGGGACAGCGGCCAACACCGGGGAGCTGTTTTTT	CASSFLGTAANTGELFF
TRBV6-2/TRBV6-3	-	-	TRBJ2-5	TGTGCCAGCAGTTCCGACCCAGGGAGGCTCCAAGAGACCCAGTACTTC	CASSSDPGRLQETQYF
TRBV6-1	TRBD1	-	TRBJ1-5	TGTGCCAGCAGTGAAGTCCAGGGGGGACAGCCCCAGCATTTT	CASSEVQGGQPQHF
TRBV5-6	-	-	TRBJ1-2	TGTGCCAGCAGCCCGGGGGGCAGCTATGGCTACACCTTC	CASSPGGSYGYTF
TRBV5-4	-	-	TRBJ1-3	TGTGCCAGCAGCTTGCAGGGGTCGGGAAACACCATATATTTT	CASSLQGSGNTIYF
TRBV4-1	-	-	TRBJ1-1	TGCGCCAGCAGCTCGGCGGGGGGTGGGGAAACTGAAGCTTTCTTT	CASSSAGGGETEAFF
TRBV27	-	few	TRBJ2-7	TGTGCCAGCAGTTTATCGCGAGGCAGCTCCTACGAGCAGTACTTC	CASSLSRGSSYEQYF
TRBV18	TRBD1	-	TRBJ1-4	TGTGCCAGCTCCCGGTTACAGGGGGACAATGAAAAACTGTTTTTT	CASSRLQGDNEKLFF
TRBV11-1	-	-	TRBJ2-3	TGTGCCAGCAGTTACTGGGGCCGTGACACAGATACGCAGTATTTT	CASSYWGRDTDTQYF